These 28 T cell receptor beta chains share one sample of origin, sequenced in a study of technical replicates of blood from several donors. Libraries were prepared by immunoSEQ multiplex PCR; TCRdb keeps only in-frame clonotypes and omits some of them. This sample has around 76,000 clones, with roughly 96% found just once. The specimen was T cells isolated from PBMCs. These TCRs come from a human donor in good health.

This chain links TRBV28 with TRBJ1-1; 7 bases match TRBD1. V dropped 4 bases and J dropped 1; count of bases not matched to a gene: 12. The CDR3 is 17 residues long. In germline, CDR1 is MDHEN, CDR2 SYDVKM. The CDR3 protein is CASSSLSWTGANTEAFF. The CDR3 nucleotides are TGTGCCAGCAGTTCACTCTCATGGACAGGAGCGAACACTGAAGCTTTCTTT.

This sequence joins TRBV9 and TRBJ1-5, with 7 bases aligning to TRBD1. CDR1 and CDR2 from the germline V gene are SGDLS and YYNGEE. The CDR3 runs to 16 residues. Trimming at V came to 4 bases and at J to 4 bases, leaving 11 bases not matched to a gene. The CDR3 nucleotides are TGTGCCAGCAGCTCCGGACAGGACGGGGGAAATCAGCCCCAGCATTTT. It yields the protein CASSSGQDGGNQPQHF.

The chain uses TRBV5-8 and TRBJ2-5; the match to TRBD1 covers 11 bases. The germline CDR1 and CDR2 sequences are SGHTS and YDEGEE. V lost 3 bases to trimming and J lost 3 bases; unmatched junction nucleotides: 7. The CDR3 sequence is 16 residues long. The CDR3 sequence: CASSYMLGQGEETQYF. The CDR3 region has the DNA TGTGCCAGCAGCTATATGTTGGGACAGGGGGAAGAGACCCAGTACTTC.

V usage is TRBV18 and J usage is TRBJ1-2, with D uncertain. CDR1 and CDR2 from the germline V gene are KGHSH and LQKENI. The CDR3 runs 15 residues. The V end was cut by 2 bases, the J end by 1 base, with 11 bases between. In nucleotides, the CDR3 is TGTGCCAGCTCACCAGGGGAGGGCCGTAACTATGGCTACACCTTC. It translates to CASSPGEGRNYGYTF.

The gene calls are TRBV15 and TRBJ2-2; tentative D call: TRBD1 (6 bases). CDR3 length: 15 amino acids. Germline CDR1 reads LNHNV; CDR2 reads YYDKDF (reference sequence). Trimming cost V 5 bases and J 0 bases, with 10 bases left between them. CDR3 nucleotide sequence: TGTGCCACCAGCCGCGACAGGCCGAACACCGGGGAGCTGTTTTTT. This codes for CATSRDRPNTGELFF.

The chain combines TRBV5-1 with TRBJ2-3; 9 bases align to TRBD2. CDR3 length: 14 amino acids. Germline V lookup: CDR1 SGHRS, CDR2 YFSETQ. Trimming cost V 7 bases and J 2 bases; bases outside gene matches: 5. CDR3 loop: CASYLAGPTDTQYF. CDR3 bases: TGCGCCAGCTACCTAGCGGGGCCCACAGATACGCAGTATTTT.

The gene calls are TRBV5-1 and TRBJ2-3; 11 positions match TRBD2. The germline V gene encodes CDR1 SGHRS and CDR2 YFSETQ. The CDR3 covers 14 residues. With V trimmed by 8 bases and J by 2 bases, 4 bases remained unmatched. The CDR3 loop is CASRLAGNTDTQYF. The CDR3, as DNA: TGCGCCAGTCGACTAGCGGGAAACACAGATACGCAGTATTTT. Together with reference TRBV5-1 and TRBJ2-3, the CDR3 gives the full variable domain: KAGVTQTPRYLIKTRGQQVTLSCSPISGHRSVSWYQQTPGQGLQFLFEYFSETQRNKGNFPGRFSGRQFSNSRSEMNVSTLELGDSALYLCASRLAGNTDTQYFGPGTRLTVL.

V is TRBV9 and J is TRBJ2-5; D unclear. V gave up 4 bases and J gave up 1 base, with 17 bases separating them. Germline V lookup: CDR1 SGDLS, CDR2 YYNGEE. CDR3 length: 16 amino acids. The CDR3 loop reads CASSPSQQTAQETQYF. CDR3 bases: TGTGCCAGCAGCCCATCCCAGCAAACAGCCCAAGAGACCCAGTACTTC.

This chain links TRBV5-1 with TRBJ2-2; the D gene is possibly TRBD1 (5 bases). This CDR3 spans 14 amino acids. V lost 4 bases to trimming and J lost 1 base, with 8 bases between them. The V gene's germline CDR1 is SGHRS and CDR2 YFSETQ. The CDR3 spells CASSLQENTGELFF. CDR3 coding DNA: TGCGCCAGCAGCCTACAGGAGAACACCGGGGAGCTGTTTTTT.

This clone has a single count. The chain joins TRBV27 to TRBJ1-5; D might be TRBD1 (6 bases). Germline CDR1 is MNHEY and CDR2 is SMNVEV (reference sequence). Trimming stripped 8 bases from V and 6 bases from J, with 14 bases between. This CDR3 comprises 13 residues. The CDR3 region is CASRQGLSQPQHF. Written as DNA, the CDR3 is TGTGCCAGCCGTCAGGGGTTGAGTCAGCCCCAGCATTTT.

The chain's CDR3 is CASSLDGQNTGELFF. In DNA form, the CDR3 reads TGCGCCAGCAGCTTGGATGGACAGAACACCGGGGAGCTGTTTTTT. This rearrangement joins TRBV5-1 to TRBJ2-2, with a possible D match to TRBD1 (5 bases). This CDR3 comprises 15 residues. Germline lookup yields CDR1 SGHRS and CDR2 YFSETQ. Trimming pared 0 bases from V and 1 base from J, leaving 7 bases between.

The DNA for the CDR3 is TGTGCCAGCAGCTTAGTACGGTGGAACACTGAAGCTTTCTTT. It translates to CASSLVRWNTEAFF. J is TRBJ1-1 and V is TRBV7-8, with no clear D. The CDR3 is 14 residues long. The germline CDR1 and CDR2 sequences are SGHVS and FQNEAQ. The V end was cut by 1 base, the J end by 1 base, with 7 bases between.

The chain joins TRBV5-1 to TRBJ1-1; a possible D gene is TRBD1 (5 bases). The CDR3 has 17 residues. The germline V and J ends were trimmed by 0 bases and 5 bases, with 20 bases remaining between them. Germline V gene lookup returns CDR1 SGHRS and CDR2 YFSETQ. The CDR3 sequence is CASSLGSTGGRGTEAFF. Here the CDR3 DNA reads TGCGCCAGCAGCTTGGGCTCAACCGGGGGAAGAGGAACTGAAGCTTTCTTT.

V and J are TRBV6-1 and TRBJ1-4; 8 bases fit TRBD1. In germline, CDR1 is MNHNS, CDR2 SASEGT. Trimming removed 4 bases from V and 5 bases from J; junction bases left unmatched: 6. This CDR3 region has 15 residues. The CDR3 spells CASSAGGQGNEKLFF. The CDR3 coding sequence is TGTGCCAGCAGTGCGGGAGGACAGGGCAATGAAAAACTGTTTTTT.

The chain links TRBV5-1 to TRBJ2-5, with 7 bases fitting TRBD2. The V gene end was trimmed by 5 bases and the J gene end by 5 bases; junction bases not matched to a gene: 12. The germline gives CDR1 SGHRS, CDR2 YFSETQ. CDR3 length equals 15 residues. CDR3 DNA: TGCGCCAGCAGTCCTGGGGGAGGGTCGGGGGAGACCCAGTACTTC. This codes for CASSPGGGSGETQYF. The full variable domain, rest sourced from reference TRBV5-1 and TRBJ2-5, is KAGVTQTPRYLIKTRGQQVTLSCSPISGHRSVSWYQQTPGQGLQFLFEYFSETQRNKGNFPGRFSGRQFSNSRSEMNVSTLELGDSALYLCASSPGGGSGETQYFGPGTRLLVL.

The rearrangement uses TRBV5-5 and TRBJ1-3; D perhaps matches TRBD1 (6 bases). Germline CDR1 SGHKS, CDR2 YYEKEE (reference sequence). CDR3 length: 16 residues. Trimming cost V 0 bases and J 4 bases, with 14 bases left between them. DNA of the CDR3: TGTGCCAGCAGCTTGGTCACAGGGTCGGCCGGAAACACCATATATTTT. It yields the protein CASSLVTGSAGNTIYF.

This sequence joins TRBV7-8 and TRBJ2-2; tentatively, D is TRBD1 (6 bases). This CDR3 comprises 16 residues. V lost 5 bases and J 3 bases, leaving 16 bases between the germline ends. In germline, CDR1 is SGHVS, CDR2 FQNEAQ. DNA for the CDR3: TGTGCCAGCAGCCCGTTGGGGGCAGAGGACACCGGGGAGCTGTTTTTT. Protein: CASSPLGAEDTGELFF.

The chain recombines TRBV15 with TRBJ1-4; TRBD1 might be the D (5 bases). The CDR3 has 16 residues. Germline V gene data show CDR1 as LNHNV and CDR2 as YYDKDF (reference sequence). With 0 bases removed from V and 0 bases from J, the gap between germline ends came to 8 bases. The CDR3 nucleotides read TGTGCCACCAGCAGAGATCCGGGGGCAACTAATGAAAAACTGTTTTTT. Translated, it gives CATSRDPGATNEKLFF.

This chain uses TRBV5-4 with TRBJ2-1; D uncertain. CDR1 is SGHNT and CDR2 is YYREEE in the germline V gene (reference sequence). The V gene lost 4 bases and the J gene lost 0 bases, with 17 bases spanning the gap. CDR3 length: 17 amino acids. This CDR3 reads CASSPIRVQTSYNEQFF. CDR3 DNA: TGTGCCAGCAGCCCCATCCGGGTCCAAACCTCCTACAATGAGCAGTTCTTC. Using reference TRBV5-4 and TRBJ2-1 for the parts outside the CDR3, the full variable domain is ETGVTQSPTHLIKTRGQQVTLRCSSQSGHNTVSWYQQALGQGPQFIFQYYREEENGRGNFPPRFSGLQFPNYSSELNVNALELDDSALYLCASSPIRVQTSYNEQFFGPGTRLTVL.

J is TRBJ2-7 and V is TRBV25-1; tentative D call: TRBD1 (6 bases). Trimming took 2 bases from V and 2 from J, leaving 13 bases between them. The CDR3 covers 15 residues. Germline V gene data show CDR1 as MGHDK and CDR2 as SYGVNS. The CDR3 DNA sequence: TGTGCCAGCAGTGAACGACAGGTTGTGCCCTACGAGCAGTACTTC. This gives the protein CASSERQVVPYEQYF.

The chain carries TRBV7-8 and TRBJ1-1; D may be TRBD1 (5 bases). There are 15 residues in the CDR3. Germline values: CDR1 SGHVS, CDR2 FQNEAQ. V was clipped by 5 bases and J by 2 bases, with 15 bases between them. In nucleotides, the CDR3 is TGTGCCAGCAGCCCCGAACCGGGGGTCAACACTGAAGCTTTCTTT. It codes for CASSPEPGVNTEAFF.

The chain has TRBV27 and TRBJ2-6; no reliable D call. Trimming removed 7 bases at V and 4 bases at J, with 5 bases between. The V gene's germline CDR1 is MNHEY and CDR2 SMNVEV (reference sequence). This CDR3 has 12 residues. The CDR3: CASISGANVLTF. CDR3 bases: TGTGCCAGCATCTCCGGGGCCAACGTCCTGACTTTC.

V usage is TRBV7-8 and J usage is TRBJ1-5; 7 positions match TRBD1. Trimming at V came to 1 base and at J to 4 bases, leaving 4 bases not matched to a gene. The germline gives CDR1 SGHVS, CDR2 FQNEAQ. The CDR3 covers 15 residues. CDR3 sequence reads: CASSLEVDRNQPQHF. CDR3 bases: TGTGCCAGCAGCTTAGAAGTGGACAGGAATCAGCCCCAGCATTTT.

The gene calls are TRBV2 and TRBJ2-7; 10 bases are a match to TRBD2. Germline assignment: CDR1 SNHLY and CDR2 FYNNEI. J gave up 3 bases and V 5 bases, and 1 base lay outside the gene matches. The length of the CDR3 is 13 residues. The CDR3 region is CASSIAGGYEQYF. As DNA, the CDR3 is TGTGCCAGCAGTATAGCGGGAGGCTACGAGCAGTACTTC.

The CDR3 sequence: CASLYEQYF. The CDR3 DNA reads as TGTGCCAGCCTTTACGAGCAGTACTTC. The rearrangement links TRBV6-1 to TRBJ2-7; D not certain. Germline CDR1 and CDR2: MNHNS and SASEGT. This CDR3 spans 9 amino acids. The V end was cut by 8 bases, the J end by 4 bases, with 3 bases between.

V and J are TRBV27 and TRBJ1-1; possibly TRBD1 for D (5 bases). CDR1 is MNHEY, CDR2 SMNVEV, per germline (reference sequence). V shed 0 bases and J shed 4 bases, with 15 bases lying between them. The CDR3 is 16 residues long. CDR3 loop: CASSLSAPVTVTEAFF. The CDR3 coding sequence is TGTGCCAGCAGTTTATCGGCCCCCGTGACAGTCACTGAAGCTTTCTTT.

This chain uses TRBV29-1 with TRBJ2-4; D is unclear. V was cut by 1 base and J by 1 base, with 17 bases left in between. CDR1 is SQVTM and CDR2 is ANQGSEA in the germline V gene. This CDR3 spans 17 amino acids. The CDR3 loop reads CSVEGLKNAPAKNIQYF. DNA for the CDR3: TGCAGCGTTGAAGGACTGAAGAATGCGCCGGCCAAAAACATTCAGTACTTC.

In this sample, this clone turned up a few times. The gene calls are TRBV18 and TRBJ1-1; TRBD1 matches 8 bases. Germline trimming cut 2 bases from V and 7 bases from J; bases unmatched to any gene: 3. Germline V lookup: CDR1 KGHSH, CDR2 LQKENI. The CDR3 is 13 residues long. This chain's CDR3 is CASSPWDRLEAFF. The CDR3 DNA is TGTGCCAGCTCACCATGGGACAGGCTTGAAGCTTTCTTT.